Listed here are 17 T cell receptor beta chains from one sample, sequenced in a study of cytomegalovirus exposure and HLA in healthy donors. The primer mix had 60 Vbeta and 13 Jbeta primers. Assay: immunoSEQ multiplex PCR; the TCRdb copy retains only in-frame clones and omits some. The repertoire holds 150,000 to 200,000 clones, with 84% as singletons. Input material: PBMCs. These receptors all stem from a girl under 18 in good health and CMV-seropositive.

The chain joins TRBV27 to TRBJ2-7; TRBD2 matches at 12 bases. The CDR3 totals 13 residues. Germline trimming cut 6 bases from V and 7 bases from J; bases unmatched to any gene: 4. Germline V gene lookup returns CDR1 MNHEY and CDR2 SMNVEV (reference sequence). CDR3 residues: CASRIGLAGEQYF. CDR3 nucleotide sequence: TGTGCCAGCAGGATCGGACTAGCGGGGGAGCAGTACTTC.

This clone occurred a few times. The genes are TRBV4-1 and TRBJ1-1, with D possibly being TRBD1 (5 bases). V gave up 2 bases and J gave up 7 bases, with 8 bases separating them. Germline values: CDR1 MGHRA, CDR2 YSYEKL. The length of the CDR3 is 12 residues. The CDR3 nucleotides read TGCGCCAGCAGCCAATCAACAGGTGAAGCTTTCTTT. Its protein is CASSQSTGEAFF.

The chain recombines TRBV6-5 with TRBJ2-3, with D unclear. Trimming shortened V by 5 bases and J by 1 base, and 10 bases separated the two germline ends. This CDR3 comprises 14 residues. CDR1 is MNHEY, CDR2 SVGAGI, per germline. CDR3 amino acids: CASSDFVGTDTQYF. In DNA form, the CDR3 reads TGTGCCAGCAGTGACTTCGTCGGCACAGATACGCAGTATTTT.

The chain links TRBV27 to TRBJ1-1; D not resolved. Deletions cut 6 bases from V and 3 bases from J, with 17 bases between. CDR3 size: 15 residues. Germline V lookup: CDR1 MNHEY, CDR2 SMNVEV (reference sequence). Here the CDR3 reads CASRKPGLTDTEAFF. CDR3 sequence (DNA): TGTGCCAGCAGAAAACCGGGTTTGACGGACACTGAAGCTTTCTTT.

V is TRBV5-4 and J is TRBJ1-1; 12 nucleotides match TRBD1. Germline V gene sequence: CDR1 SGHNT, CDR2 YYREEE (reference sequence). Trimming removed 4 bases from V and 5 bases from J; junction bases left unmatched: 9. The CDR3 contains 16 residues. The CDR3: CASSGGQGASLTEAFF. The CDR3 DNA sequence: TGTGCCAGCAGCGGGGGACAGGGGGCGTCTTTAACTGAAGCTTTCTTT.

This CDR3 reads CAATGWEGSYEQYF. As DNA, the CDR3 is TGTGCCGCAACCGGATGGGAGGGTTCCTACGAGCAGTACTTC. The chain is built from TRBV6-1 and TRBJ2-7; 7 bases are a match to TRBD2. This CDR3 spans 14 amino acids. V lost 11 bases to trimming and J lost 1 base; unmatched junction nucleotides: 11. The germline V gene has CDR1 MNHNS and CDR2 SASEGT.

This chain uses TRBV2 with TRBJ2-7; 11 bases fit TRBD1. Germline-derived CDR1 and CDR2 are SNHLY and FYNNEI. The CDR3 totals 14 residues. V shed 6 bases and J 4 bases; nucleotides not matched to a gene: 5. CDR3 nucleotide sequence: TGTGCCAGCAGGGCTGGGACAGGGGGGTACGAGCAGTACTTC. It specifies CASRAGTGGYEQYF.

The chain joins TRBV6-1 to TRBJ1-1; TRBD1 aligns across 10 bases. V lost 3 bases and J lost 3; bases outside the gene matches: 7. The CDR3 runs to 16 residues. Germline values: CDR1 MNHNS, CDR2 SASEGT. CDR3 sequence: CASSDRQGARYTEAFF. For the CDR3, the DNA is TGTGCCAGCAGTGATAGACAGGGGGCACGGTACACTGAAGCTTTCTTT.

The gene calls are TRBV2 and TRBJ1-3; D is possibly TRBD1 (6 bases). Germline assignment: CDR1 SNHLY and CDR2 FYNNEI. This CDR3 spans 14 amino acids. V was pared by 3 bases and J by 3 bases, with 9 bases between. As DNA, the CDR3 is TGTGCCAGCAGTGAGTCCAGGGGTGGAAACACCATATATTTT. Translation gives CASSESRGGNTIYF.

The chain joins TRBV7-3 to TRBJ1-2; D is ambiguous. The CDR3 totals 13 residues. V was trimmed by 1 base and J by 8 bases, leaving 11 bases between them. CDR1 and CDR2 from the germline V gene are SGHTA and FQGTGA. Written as DNA, the CDR3 is TGTGCCAGCAGCTTAAGACCCTTCGGGGGCTACACCTTC. Translated: CASSLRPFGGYTF.

The chain is built from TRBV28 and TRBJ1-5, with unresolved D. Germline V CDR1 and CDR2: MDHEN, SYDVKM. Trimming shortened V by 6 bases and J by 11 bases, and 14 bases separated the two germline ends. This CDR3 has 12 amino acids. DNA of the CDR3: TGTGCCAGCAGCCCGCGTTTTGGAGCCCAGCATTTT. It specifies CASSPRFGAQHF.

The J gene is TRBJ1-2, the V gene TRBV7-4; tentative D call: TRBD1 (5 bases). Germline V gene lookup returns CDR1 SGHVT and CDR2 SQSDAQ. This CDR3 has 15 amino acids. V lost 3 bases and J 0 bases, leaving 11 bases between the germline ends. CDR3 region: CASSFKLTANYGYTF. The CDR3 coding sequence is TGTGCCAGCAGCTTCAAACTGACAGCTAACTATGGCTACACCTTC. Together with reference TRBV7-4 and TRBJ1-2, the CDR3 gives the full variable domain: GAGVSQSPRYKVAKRGRDVALRCDSISGHVTLYWYRQTLGQGSEVLTYSQSDAQRDKSGRPSGRFSAERPERSVSTLKIQRTEQGDSAVYLCASSFKLTANYGYTFGSGTRLTVV.

The chain combines TRBV15 with TRBJ1-2; 9 positions match TRBD1. V shed 3 bases, J shed 4 bases, and the junction held 9 bases outside the gene matches. This CDR3 is built from 16 residues. Germline CDR1 and CDR2: LNHNV and YYDKDF (reference sequence). CDR3 in amino acids: CATSRDRGARGYGYTF. Here the CDR3 DNA reads TGTGCCACCAGCAGGGACAGGGGCGCGAGGGGCTATGGCTACACCTTC. Together with reference TRBV15 and TRBJ1-2, the CDR3 gives the full variable domain: DAMVIQNPRYQVTQFGKPVTLSCSQTLNHNVMYWYQQKSSQAPKLLFHYYDKDFNNEADTPDNFQSRRPNTSFCFLDIRSPGLGDTAMYLCATSRDRGARGYGYTFGSGTRLTVV.

This chain uses TRBV6-5 with TRBJ1-2; the D gene is possibly TRBD1 (6 bases). Trimming removed 5 bases from V and 7 bases from J, with 17 bases in between. CDR3 length equals 14 residues. Germline CDR1 MNHEY, CDR2 SVGAGI. CDR3 region: CASSRTVPVFGYTF. The CDR3 DNA reads TGTGCCAGCAGTAGGACAGTTCCAGTGTTTGGCTACACCTTC.

The gene calls are TRBV6-5 and TRBJ2-5; D uncertain. The germline V gene has CDR1 MNHEY and CDR2 SVGAGI. The CDR3 contains 13 residues. V shed 5 bases and J shed 1 base, with 8 bases lying between them. The CDR3 DNA sequence: TGTGCCAGCAGTGAGCCCTCCCAAGAGACCCAGTACTTC. Protein product: CASSEPSQETQYF.

For the CDR3, the DNA is TGTGCCAGTAGTATGGGGACAGGGAATTCACCCCTCCACTTT. This sequence encodes CASSMGTGNSPLHF. V is TRBV19 and J is TRBJ1-6; the match to TRBD1 covers 9 bases. CDR3 length: 14 amino acids. CDR1 and CDR2 (germline): LNHDA, SQIVND (reference sequence). Trimming removed 3 bases from V and 7 bases from J; junction bases left unmatched: 1.

The V call is TRBV5-8, the J call TRBJ2-7; 9 bases fit TRBD2. Trimming took 1 base from V and 0 from J; bases not matched to a gene: 5. In germline, CDR1 is SGHTS, CDR2 YDEGEE. The CDR3 extends over 16 amino acids. CDR3: CASSLLRRGGSYEQYF. CDR3 coding DNA: TGTGCCAGCAGCTTGCTTCGGCGGGGGGGCTCCTACGAGCAGTACTTC.